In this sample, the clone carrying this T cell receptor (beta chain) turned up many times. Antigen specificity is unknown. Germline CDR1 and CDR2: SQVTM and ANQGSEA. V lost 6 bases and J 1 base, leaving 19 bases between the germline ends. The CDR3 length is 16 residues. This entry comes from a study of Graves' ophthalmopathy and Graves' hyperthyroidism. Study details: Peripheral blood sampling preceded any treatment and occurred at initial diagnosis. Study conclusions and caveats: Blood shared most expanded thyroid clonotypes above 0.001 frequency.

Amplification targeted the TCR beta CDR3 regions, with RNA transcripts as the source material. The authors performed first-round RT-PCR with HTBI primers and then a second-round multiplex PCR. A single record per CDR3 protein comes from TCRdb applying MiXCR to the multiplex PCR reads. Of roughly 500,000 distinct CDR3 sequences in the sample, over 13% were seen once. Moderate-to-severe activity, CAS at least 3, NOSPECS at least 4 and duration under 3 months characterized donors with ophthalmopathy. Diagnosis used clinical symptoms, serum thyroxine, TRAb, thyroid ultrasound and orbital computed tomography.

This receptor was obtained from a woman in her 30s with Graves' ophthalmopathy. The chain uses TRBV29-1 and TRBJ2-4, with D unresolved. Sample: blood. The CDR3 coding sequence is TGCAGCGTCCTTTGGGTTAATTCCCTGGCCAAAAACATTCAGTACTTC. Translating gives CSVLWVNSLAKNIQYF.